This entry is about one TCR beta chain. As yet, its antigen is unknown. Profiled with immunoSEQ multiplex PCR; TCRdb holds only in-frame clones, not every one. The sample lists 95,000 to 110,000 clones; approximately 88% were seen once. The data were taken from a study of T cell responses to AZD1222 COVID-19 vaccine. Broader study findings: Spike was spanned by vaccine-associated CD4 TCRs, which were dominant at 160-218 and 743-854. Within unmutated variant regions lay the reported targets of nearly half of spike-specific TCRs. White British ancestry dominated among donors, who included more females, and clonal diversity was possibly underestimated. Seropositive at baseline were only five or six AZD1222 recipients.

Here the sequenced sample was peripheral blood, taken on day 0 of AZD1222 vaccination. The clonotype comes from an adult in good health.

The CDR3 spells CASSLRGAVYGYTF. DNA of the CDR3: TGTGCCAGCAGTTTAAGGGGGGCAGTCTATGGCTACACCTTC. The chain has TRBV28 and TRBJ1-2; tentative D call: TRBD1 (6 bases). Germline CDR1 MDHEN, CDR2 SYDVKM. This CDR3 is 14 amino acids long. Trimming cost V 2 bases and J 4 bases, with 11 bases left between them.